Shown below are 17 T cell receptor beta chains from a single sample sequenced in a study of T cell responses to AZD1222 COVID-19 vaccine. The method was immunoSEQ multiplex PCR; TCRdb's version includes in-frame clones alone and lacks a portion of them. In the table there are approximately 150,000 clones, 80% to 90% of which are singletons. The source was peripheral blood, collected on day 0 of AZD1222 vaccination. Every receptor here comes from an adult in good health.

The rearrangement uses TRBV2 and TRBJ1-1; the D is unclear. The germline V gene has CDR1 SNHLY and CDR2 FYNNEI. CDR3 length: 11 amino acids. Trimming stripped 5 bases from V and 5 bases from J, with 6 bases between. Written as DNA, the CDR3 is TGTGCCAGCAGTTGGAGGACTGAAGCTTTCTTT. Protein: CASSWRTEAFF.

CDR3 sequence reads: CASSQAGSWSSGNTIYF. The CDR3 bases are TGCGCCAGCAGCCAAGCCGGCAGTTGGAGCTCTGGAAACACCATATATTTT. The rearrangement joins TRBV4-1 to TRBJ1-3; D ambiguous. The V end was cut by 1 base, the J end by 0 bases, with 13 bases between. CDR1 MGHRA and CDR2 YSYEKL come from the germline V gene. This CDR3 comprises 17 residues.

This clone was counted a single time. V usage is TRBV24-1 and J usage is TRBJ1-1; D is undetermined. CDR1 is KGHDR, CDR2 SFDVKD, per germline. This CDR3 has 12 residues. Trimming left V 5 bases short and J 2 bases short, with 5 bases between. In DNA form, the CDR3 reads TGTGCCACCAGTGGACACAACACTGAAGCTTTCTTT. Translated: CATSGHNTEAFF.

V usage is TRBV15 and J usage is TRBJ1-1; 10 bases fit TRBD1. The CDR3 runs to 15 residues. V lost 5 bases to trimming and J lost 1 base; unmatched junction nucleotides: 4. Germline CDR1 LNHNV, CDR2 YYDKDF (reference sequence). CDR3 sequence: CATSRWDRGNTEAFF. CDR3 sequence (DNA): TGTGCCACCAGCCGATGGGACAGGGGGAACACTGAAGCTTTCTTT.

The chain has TRBV19 and TRBJ1-5; D is perhaps TRBD1 (6 bases). This CDR3 has 14 residues. Germline V gives CDR1 LNHDA, CDR2 SQIVND (reference sequence). V dropped 5 bases and J dropped 2 bases, with 10 bases sitting between them. CDR3 nucleotides: TGTGCCAGTAGTTGGCCAGGGGGCAATCAGCCCCAGCATTTT. Encoded protein: CASSWPGGNQPQHF.

The rearrangement joins TRBV2 to TRBJ1-1; D gene unclear. CDR3 length: 14 residues. The germline V and J ends were trimmed by 6 bases and 5 bases, with 16 bases remaining between them. Germline CDR1 SNHLY, CDR2 FYNNEI. DNA of the CDR3: TGTGCCAGCAGGGACTACGAGGGTTTTACTGAAGCTTTCTTT. This sequence encodes CASRDYEGFTEAFF.

V is TRBV28 and J is TRBJ1-3, with no clear D. Germline V gives CDR1 MDHEN, CDR2 SYDVKM. The CDR3 is 16 residues long. Trimming removed 2 bases at V and 2 bases at J, with 13 bases between. CDR3 sequence reads: CASSLQLGRPGNTIYF. CDR3 DNA: TGTGCCAGCAGTTTACAATTAGGCCGACCTGGAAACACCATATATTTT.

This clone occurred once. J is TRBJ1-4 and V is TRBV27, with 7 bases aligning to TRBD1. Losses at the gene ends were 4 bases for V and 6 bases for J; bases not matched to a gene: 8. The CDR3 has 15 amino acids. Germline V gene data show CDR1 as MNHEY and CDR2 as SMNVEV (reference sequence). The CDR3 loop is CASSSYRGGDEKLFF. CDR3 DNA sequence: TGTGCCAGCAGTTCTTACAGGGGCGGGGATGAAAAACTGTTTTTT.

The CDR3 spells CASSYTGTSGGFRNEQFF. The CDR3 DNA reads TGTGCCAGCAGCTACACCGGGACTAGCGGGGGGTTTCGGAATGAGCAGTTCTTC. The rearrangement uses TRBV11-2 and TRBJ2-1, with TRBD2 matching 15 bases. The CDR3 contains 18 residues. CDR1 is SGHAT and CDR2 is FQNNGV in the germline V gene. J gave up 7 bases and V 4 bases, and 11 bases lay outside the gene matches. Supplemented by reference TRBV11-2 and TRBJ2-1, the full variable domain reads EAGVAQSPRYKIIEKRQSVAFWCNPISGHATLYWYQQILGQGPKLLIQFQNNGVVDDSQLPKDRFSAERLKGVDSTLKIQPAKLEDSAVYLCASSYTGTSGGFRNEQFFGPGTRLTVL.

This rearrangement joins TRBV14 to TRBJ2-1; D unresolved. There are 12 residues in the CDR3. CDR1 is SGHDN, CDR2 FVKESK, per germline. Trimming left V 4 bases short and J 8 bases short, with 9 bases between. In nucleotides, the CDR3 is TGTGCCAGCAGCCCCGGATTCTATGAGCAGTTCTTC. Residues: CASSPGFYEQFF.

The chain couples TRBV6-5 to TRBJ1-2; D ambiguous. Germline CDR1 and CDR2: MNHEY and SVGAGI. The length of the CDR3 is 12 residues. V gave up 6 bases and J gave up 7 bases, with 12 bases separating them. CDR3 residues: CASRAGRAGYTF. The CDR3, as DNA: TGTGCCAGCAGAGCCGGTCGAGCTGGCTACACCTTC.

This clone was seen a handful of times. This chain joins TRBV15 and TRBJ1-5; D call uncertain. V was trimmed by 4 bases and J by 6 bases, leaving 13 bases between them. Germline-derived CDR1 and CDR2 are LNHNV and YYDKDF (reference sequence). The CDR3 covers 14 residues. CDR3 residues: CATSTRVTGQPQHF. The CDR3 DNA is TGTGCCACCAGCACAAGGGTAACGGGTCAGCCCCAGCATTTT.

This clone was observed once. The V call is TRBV18, the J call TRBJ2-3; 8 nucleotides match TRBD2. The germline V gene has CDR1 KGHSH and CDR2 LQKENI. CDR3 length: 18 amino acids. With 1 base clipped from V and 2 bases from J, the junction kept 11 bases outside the gene matches. Written as DNA, the CDR3 is TGTGCCAGCTCACCACAGCCCTTCGTACTAGCGGACACAGATACGCAGTATTTT. Translated: CASSPQPFVLADTDTQYF.

The V gene is TRBV7-9, the J gene TRBJ2-1, with 9 bases fitting TRBD2. Germline V gene data show CDR1 as SEHNR and CDR2 as FQNEAQ (reference sequence). Trimming took 1 base from V and 4 from J; bases not matched to a gene: 2. This CDR3 has 15 amino acids. The CDR3 region has the DNA TGTGCCAGCAGCTTAGTAAGCGGGAGGTACAATGAGCAGTTCTTC. This encodes CASSLVSGRYNEQFF.

The V gene is TRBV5-6, the J gene TRBJ1-1; D not certain. The CDR3 is made up of 13 amino acids. Germline V gene sequence: CDR1 SGHDT, CDR2 YYEEEE. V lost 4 bases to trimming and J lost 0 bases, with 7 bases between them. The CDR3 DNA reads as TGTGCCAGCAGCAAGTTTTTGAACACTGAAGCTTTCTTT. Residues: CASSKFLNTEAFF.

The chain carries TRBV28 and TRBJ2-3, with TRBD1 identical over 7 bases. Germline-derived CDR1 and CDR2 are MDHEN and SYDVKM. V shed 5 bases and J 6 bases; nucleotides not matched to a gene: 5. There are 13 residues in the CDR3. The CDR3 DNA follows: TGTGCCAGCAGTGACAGGGTCCCCGATACGCAGTATTTT. This encodes CASSDRVPDTQYF.

This chain connects TRBV5-6 to TRBJ2-4, with 10 positions matching TRBD1. V lost 4 bases and J lost 1; bases outside the gene matches: 2. Germline V gives CDR1 SGHDT, CDR2 YYEEEE. This CDR3 has 15 amino acids. The CDR3 DNA sequence: TGTGCCAGCAGCCTGGACAGGGGGGCCAAAAACATTCAGTACTTC. This translates into CASSLDRGAKNIQYF.